This T cell receptor beta chain is drawn from a study of Graves' ophthalmopathy and Graves' hyperthyroidism. RNA served as the template for amplifying TCR beta CDR3 regions. Second-round multiplex PCR followed a first-round RT-PCR using HTBI primers. TCRdb processed the multiplex PCR reads anew with MiXCR; each CDR3 protein has one entry. In the table there are about 160,000 distinct CDR3 sequences, over 35% of which are singletons. This clonotype was found many times. This CDR3 contains 11 residues. Germline V gives CDR1 SQVTM, CDR2 ANQGSEA. The V end was cut by 7 bases, the J end by 7 bases, with 13 bases between.

This receptor was taken from a woman in her 40s with Graves' ophthalmopathy. Sequenced sample: peripheral blood. The V gene is TRBV29-1, the J gene TRBJ1-1; D not resolved. The CDR3 loop is CSGGDEYEAFF. CDR3 in DNA: TGCAGCGGCGGGGATGAATATGAAGCTTTCTTT.